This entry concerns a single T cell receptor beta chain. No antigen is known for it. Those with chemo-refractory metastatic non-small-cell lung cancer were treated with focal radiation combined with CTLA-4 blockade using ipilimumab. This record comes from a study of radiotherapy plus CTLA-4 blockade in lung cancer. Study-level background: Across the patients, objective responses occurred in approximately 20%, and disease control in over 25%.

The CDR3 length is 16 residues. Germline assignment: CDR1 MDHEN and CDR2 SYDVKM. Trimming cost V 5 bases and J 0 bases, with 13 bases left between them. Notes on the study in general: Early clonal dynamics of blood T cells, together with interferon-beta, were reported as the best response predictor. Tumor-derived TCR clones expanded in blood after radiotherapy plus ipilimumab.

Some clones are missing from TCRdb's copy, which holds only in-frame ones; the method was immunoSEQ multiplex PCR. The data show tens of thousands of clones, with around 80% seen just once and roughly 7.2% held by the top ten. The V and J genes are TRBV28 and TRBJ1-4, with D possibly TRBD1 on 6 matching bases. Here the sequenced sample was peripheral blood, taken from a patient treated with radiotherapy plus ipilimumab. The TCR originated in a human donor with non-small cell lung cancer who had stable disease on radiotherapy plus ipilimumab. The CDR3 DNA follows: TGTGCCAGCAGTCCGACAGGAGAAGCAACTAATGAAAAACTGTTTTTT. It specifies CASSPTGEATNEKLFF.